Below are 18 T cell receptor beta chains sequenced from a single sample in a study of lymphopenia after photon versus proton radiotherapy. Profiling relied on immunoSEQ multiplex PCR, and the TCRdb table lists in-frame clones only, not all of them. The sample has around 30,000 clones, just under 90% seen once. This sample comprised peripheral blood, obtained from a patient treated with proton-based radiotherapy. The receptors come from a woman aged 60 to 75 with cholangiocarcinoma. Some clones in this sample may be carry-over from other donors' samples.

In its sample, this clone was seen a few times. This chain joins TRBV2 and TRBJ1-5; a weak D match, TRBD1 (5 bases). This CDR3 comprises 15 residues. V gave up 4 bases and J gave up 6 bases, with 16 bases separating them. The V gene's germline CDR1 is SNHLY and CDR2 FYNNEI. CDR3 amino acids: CASSVGLGRGQPQHF. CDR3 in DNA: TGTGCCAGCAGTGTTGGTCTAGGGAGGGGTCAGCCCCAGCATTTT.

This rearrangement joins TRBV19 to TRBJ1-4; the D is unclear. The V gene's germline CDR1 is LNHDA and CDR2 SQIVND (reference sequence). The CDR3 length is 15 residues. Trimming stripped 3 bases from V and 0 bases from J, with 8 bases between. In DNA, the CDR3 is TGTGCCAGTAGTATTTTCGGGTCAACTAATGAAAAACTGTTTTTT. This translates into CASSIFGSTNEKLFF.

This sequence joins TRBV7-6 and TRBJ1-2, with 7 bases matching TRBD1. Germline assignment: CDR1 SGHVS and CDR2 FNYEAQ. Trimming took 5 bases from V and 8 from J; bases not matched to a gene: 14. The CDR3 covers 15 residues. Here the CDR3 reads CASSTRTGEVMGYTF. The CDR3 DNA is TGTGCCAGCAGCACCCGGACAGGAGAAGTGATGGGCTACACCTTC.

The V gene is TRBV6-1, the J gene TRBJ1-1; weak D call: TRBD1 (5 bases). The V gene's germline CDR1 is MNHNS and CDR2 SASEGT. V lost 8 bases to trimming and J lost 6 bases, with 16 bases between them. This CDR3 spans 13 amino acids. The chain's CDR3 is CASDFYRDAEAFF. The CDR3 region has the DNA TGTGCCAGCGACTTTTACCGGGACGCTGAAGCTTTCTTT.

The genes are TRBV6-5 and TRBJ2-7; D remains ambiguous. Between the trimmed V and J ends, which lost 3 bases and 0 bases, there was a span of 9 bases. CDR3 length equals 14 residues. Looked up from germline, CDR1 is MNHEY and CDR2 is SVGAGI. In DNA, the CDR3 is TGTGCCAGCAGTTATGACACTACCTCCTACGAGCAGTACTTC. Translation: CASSYDTTSYEQYF.

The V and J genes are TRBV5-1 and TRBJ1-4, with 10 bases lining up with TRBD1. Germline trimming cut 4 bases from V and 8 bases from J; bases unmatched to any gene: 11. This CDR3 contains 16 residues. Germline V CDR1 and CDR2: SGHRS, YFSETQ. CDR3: CASSPVEGQGREKLFF. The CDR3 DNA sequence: TGCGCCAGCAGCCCTGTAGAGGGACAGGGGAGGGAAAAACTGTTTTTT.

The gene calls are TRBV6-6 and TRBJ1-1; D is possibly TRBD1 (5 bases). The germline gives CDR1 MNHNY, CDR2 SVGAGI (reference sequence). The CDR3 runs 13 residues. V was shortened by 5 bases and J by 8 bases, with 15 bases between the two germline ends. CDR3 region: CASSNSQEPEAFF. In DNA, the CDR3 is TGTGCCAGCAGTAATTCACAGGAGCCCGAAGCTTTCTTT.

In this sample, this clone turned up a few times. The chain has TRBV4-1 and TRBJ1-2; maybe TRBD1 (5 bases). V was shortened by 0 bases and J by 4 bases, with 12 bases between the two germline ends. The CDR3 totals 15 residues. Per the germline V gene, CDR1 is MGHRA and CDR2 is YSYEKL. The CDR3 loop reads CASSQDQTVGYGYTF. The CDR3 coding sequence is TGCGCCAGCAGCCAAGATCAGACAGTTGGCTATGGCTACACCTTC.

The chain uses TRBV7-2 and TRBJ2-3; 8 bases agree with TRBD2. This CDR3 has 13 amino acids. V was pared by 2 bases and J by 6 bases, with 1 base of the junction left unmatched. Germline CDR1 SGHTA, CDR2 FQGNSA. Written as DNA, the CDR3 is TGTGCCAGCAGCTTACCGGGAGGGGATACGCAGTATTTT. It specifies CASSLPGGDTQYF.

CDR3 residues: CASSSRSTHGYTF. The CDR3, as DNA: TGTGCCAGCAGCTCCCGAAGTACCCATGGCTACACCTTC. This sequence joins TRBV7-2 and TRBJ1-2, with D unclear. The germline CDR1 and CDR2 sequences are SGHTA and FQGNSA. Between the trimmed V and J ends, which lost 4 bases and 6 bases, there was a span of 12 bases. This CDR3 region has 13 residues.

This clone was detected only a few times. CDR3 amino acids: CASSYSSSLGSETQYF. CDR3 bases: TGTGCCAGCAGTTACTCGAGTAGTCTTGGCTCGGAGACCCAGTACTTC. This chain links TRBV6-6 with TRBJ2-5, with D hard to call. This CDR3 contains 16 residues. The germline V and J ends were trimmed by 0 bases and 5 bases, with 16 bases remaining between them. CDR1 is MNHNY, CDR2 SVGAGI, per germline (reference sequence).

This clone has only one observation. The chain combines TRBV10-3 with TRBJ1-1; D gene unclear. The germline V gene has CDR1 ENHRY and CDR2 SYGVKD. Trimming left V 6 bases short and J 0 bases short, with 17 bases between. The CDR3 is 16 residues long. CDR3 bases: TGTGCCATCAGGGAGGCTGGGCACATCATGAACACTGAAGCTTTCTTT. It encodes CAIREAGHIMNTEAFF.

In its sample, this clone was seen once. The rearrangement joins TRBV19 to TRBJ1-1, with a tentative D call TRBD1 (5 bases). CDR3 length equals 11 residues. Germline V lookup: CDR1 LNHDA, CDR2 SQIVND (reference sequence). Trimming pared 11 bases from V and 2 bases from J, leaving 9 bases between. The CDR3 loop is CAARGNTEAFF. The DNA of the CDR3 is TGTGCCGCCCGGGGCAACACTGAAGCTTTCTTT.

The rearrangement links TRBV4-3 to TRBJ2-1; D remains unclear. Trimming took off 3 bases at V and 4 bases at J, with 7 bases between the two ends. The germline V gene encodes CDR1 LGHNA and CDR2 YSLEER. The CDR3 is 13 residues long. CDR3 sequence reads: CASSHGPYNEQFF. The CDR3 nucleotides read TGCGCCAGCAGCCATGGGCCATACAATGAGCAGTTCTTC.

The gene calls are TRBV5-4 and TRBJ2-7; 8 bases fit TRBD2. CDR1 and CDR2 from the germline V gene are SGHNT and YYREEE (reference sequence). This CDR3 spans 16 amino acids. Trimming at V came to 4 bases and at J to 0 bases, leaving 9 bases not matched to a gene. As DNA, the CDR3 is TGTGCCAGCAGCATACCGGGAGGGGGAAGCTCCTACGAGCAGTACTTC. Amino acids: CASSIPGGGSSYEQYF.

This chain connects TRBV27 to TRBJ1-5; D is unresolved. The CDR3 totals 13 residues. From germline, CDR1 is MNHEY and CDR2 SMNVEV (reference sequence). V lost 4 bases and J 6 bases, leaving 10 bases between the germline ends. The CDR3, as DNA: TGTGCCAGCAGTTCAAGGCTGGGTCAGCCCCAGCATTTT. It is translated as CASSSRLGQPQHF.

CDR3: CASSQEGEQFF. The CDR3 DNA reads TGTGCCAGCAGCCAAGAGGGGGAGCAGTTCTTC. The rearrangement links TRBV16 to TRBJ2-1; perhaps D is TRBD1 or TRBD2 (5 bases each). The germline V gene has CDR1 KGHSY and CDR2 FQNENV. V lost 2 bases and J 10 bases, leaving 6 bases between the germline ends. This CDR3 spans 11 amino acids. Drawing the rest from reference TRBV16 and TRBJ2-1, the complete variable domain is GEEVAQTPKHLVRGEGQKAKLYCAPIKGHSYVFWYQQVLKNEFKFLISFQNENVFDETGMPKERFSAKCLPNSPCSLEIQATKLEDSAVYFCASSQEGEQFFGPGTRLTVL.

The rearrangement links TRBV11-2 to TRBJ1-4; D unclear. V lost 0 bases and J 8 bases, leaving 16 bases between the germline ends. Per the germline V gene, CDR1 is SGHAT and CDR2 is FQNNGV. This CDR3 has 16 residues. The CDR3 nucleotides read TGTGCCAGCAGCTTAGATCCCCCCCGGCAAGGCGAAAAACTGTTTTTT. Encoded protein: CASSLDPPRQGEKLFF. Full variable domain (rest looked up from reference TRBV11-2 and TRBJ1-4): EAGVAQSPRYKIIEKRQSVAFWCNPISGHATLYWYQQILGQGPKLLIQFQNNGVVDDSQLPKDRFSAERLKGVDSTLKIQPAKLEDSAVYLCASSLDPPRQGEKLFFGSGTQLSVL.